This TCR beta chain was found in a study of T cell responses to AZD1222 COVID-19 vaccine. Profiled with immunoSEQ multiplex PCR; TCRdb holds only in-frame clones, not every one. The data show approximately 130,000 clones, 70% to 90% seen once. In germline, CDR1 is LGHDT, CDR2 YNNKEL (reference sequence). This CDR3 contains 14 residues. Germline trimming cut 0 bases from V and 10 bases from J; bases unmatched to any gene: 2. The TCR originated in an adult who received the AZD1222 COVID-19 vaccine. V and J are TRBV3-1 (or the pseudogene TRBV3-2) and TRBJ2-1, with 11 positions matching TRBD2. Sample: peripheral blood, taken 28 days after the second AZD1222 dose. CDR3 sequence reads: CASSQEGLADEQFF. The CDR3 nucleotides read TGTGCCAGCAGCCAAGAGGGACTAGCGGACGAGCAGTTCTTC.